This TCR beta chain was captured in a study of PD-L1 blockade in urothelial cancer. Background on the study: After treatment start, blood was analyzed at 3 weeks (second dose) and at 6 weeks.

The CDR3 runs to 13 residues. V gave up 3 bases and J gave up 6 bases, with 9 bases separating them. Germline lookup yields CDR1 MDHEN and CDR2 SYDVKM. Profiling relied on immunoSEQ multiplex PCR, and the TCRdb table lists in-frame clones only, not all of them. The table includes about 76,000 clones, about 85% detected once. The sequences come from PBMCs, collected around atezolizumab (anti-PD-L1) treatment. The TCR sequence derives from a man between 65 and 85 years old with urothelial cancer. The chain carries TRBV28 and TRBJ1-3, with unresolved D. CDR3 DNA: TGTGCCAGCAGTTTCCCCGGGATAAACACCATATATTTT. Amino acids: CASSFPGINTIYF. Complete variable domain (other parts from reference TRBV28 and TRBJ1-3): DVKVTQSSRYLVKRTGEKVFLECVQDMDHENMFWYRQDPGLGLRLIYFSYDVKMKEKGDIPEGYSVSREKKERFSLILESASTNQTSMYLCASSFPGINTIYFGEGSWLTVV.